These T cell receptor beta chains were read from a single sample in a study of blood T cell repertoires in COVID-19. Repertoires were generated with immunoSEQ multiplex PCR, while TCRdb's copy carries only in-frame clones and drops some. The sample lists 110,000 to 150,000 clones, about four fifths seen once, with 3% to 4.5% in the top ten. What was sequenced was peripheral blood. These receptors were collected from a man between 65 and 85 years old who had recovered from COVID-19. CDR3s leave out the opening cysteine and the closing phenylalanine or tryptophan. Only part of the rows carry a size: once, few, many, or a class if the clone is expanded.

TRBJ2-1 medium-sized TRBV10-2 ASSELGLAGEQF
TRBJ1-1 - TRBV28 ASSGPWETF
TRBJ1-2 once TRBV5-6 ASSLAGGDGYT
TRBJ2-7 - TRBV7-2 ASSLVLAGTGEQY
TRBJ1-1 - TRBV29-1 SVEDPWDRGLNTEAF
TRBJ1-5 - TRBV6-6 ASSEGQVAEPQH
TRBJ1-2 once TRBV19 ASSIRTGGSYGYT
TRBJ1-2 - TRBV7-9 ASSLPGERGYT
TRBJ2-2 - TRBV3-1/TRBV3-2 ASSPQTSGSGELF
TRBJ2-5 - TRBV18 ASSPGTAKETQY
TRBJ2-7 - TRBV19 ASSAPGGTYEQY
TRBJ2-2 few TRBV11-2 ASSPDRARAGELF
TRBJ2-2 - TRBV5-4 ASSAGTGGAGELF
TRBJ2-3 - TRBV30 AWSVRPGGPFTDTQY
TRBJ1-1 - TRBV15 ATSRDGRGANTEAF
TRBJ2-1 - TRBV9 ASSASGTLDVYEQF
TRBJ2-4 - TRBV6-2/TRBV6-3 ASSYSGLNEY
TRBJ1-5 - TRBV18 ASSPLRDQPQH
TRBJ1-5 - TRBV27 ASSSGTGNHQPQH